The 3 T cell receptor beta chains below were found in one sample sequenced in a study of regulatory T cells in long-lasting Graves disease. Regarding time point: newly diagnosed GD, antithyroid drugs for less than 3 months. Construction of the TCR library relied on RNA isolated from PBMCs. CDR3-region Arm-PCR and iRepertoire HTBI primers produced the TCR beta libraries. TCRdb analysed the multiplex PCR reads with MiXCR anew, one entry per CDR3 protein. The sample has 360,000 or so distinct CDR3 sequences, roughly 15% seen once. These data also featured in a second study, about T cells in Graves' hyperthyroidism and ophthalmopathy.

Sample: peripheral blood mononuclear cells (PBMCs), taken at new diagnosis, from a patient treated with antithyroid drugs. Receptors originate from a woman between 18 and 29 years old with Graves disease.

This clonotype was found many times. The chain links TRBV28 to TRBJ2-3; D ambiguous. Deletions cut 1 base from V and 3 bases from J, with 20 bases between. The CDR3 extends over 18 amino acids. In germline, CDR1 is MDHEN, CDR2 SYDVKM. For the CDR3, the DNA is TGTGCCAGCAGTTTATCCCCGATCGTCGGTGGTTGGACAGATACGCAGTATTTT. This encodes CASSLSPIVGGWTDTQYF.

The table lists this clonotype with many counts. The chain is built from TRBV27 and TRBJ1-1; D not certain. CDR1 and CDR2 from the germline V gene are MNHEY and SMNVEV (reference sequence). This CDR3 comprises 13 residues. V was pared by 4 bases and J by 0 bases, with 6 bases between. CDR3 in amino acids: CASSYLMNTEAFF. In DNA, the CDR3 is TGTGCCAGCAGTTACCTCATGAACACTGAAGCTTTCTTT.

Ten or more counts support this clonotype. The chain combines TRBV27 with TRBJ2-3, with D tentatively TRBD1 or TRBD2 (5 bases each). This CDR3 has 14 amino acids. Trimming took off 6 bases at V and 1 base at J, with 11 bases between the two ends. The V gene's germline CDR1 is MNHEY and CDR2 SMNVEV (reference sequence). The CDR3 sequence: CASSPLGGTDTQYF. CDR3 sequence (DNA): TGTGCCAGCAGCCCCCTGGGGGGCACAGATACGCAGTATTTT.